The 20 T cell receptor beta chains listed next were all sequenced from one sample in a study of post-analysis software for immune sequencing data. Study results and limitations: Higher frequency in patients than in controls was seen for roughly five TRBV segments, with TRBV5-6, TRBV5-1 and TRBV20-1 among them.

Their antigens are not known. cDNA libraries of TCR beta carried unique molecular identifiers. TCRdb itself ran the PCR reads through MiXCR, one entry per CDR3 protein. The sample contains hundreds of thousands of distinct CDR3 sequences, less than 45% of which appear only once. The specimen sequenced was blood. These receptors all stem from a girl aged 10-17 years with multiple sclerosis.

The chain couples TRBV7-9 to TRBJ2-5; 7 nucleotides align to TRBD2. V lost 6 bases and J lost 9; bases outside the gene matches: 7. This CDR3 comprises 12 residues. Per germline, CDR1 SEHNR and CDR2 FQNEAQ (reference sequence). This chain's CDR3 is CASRAAREPQYF. The CDR3 DNA reads as TGTGCCAGCAGGGCGGCGCGGGAGCCCCAGTACTTC.

The CDR3 nucleotides read TGCAGTGCAACAGGGGGCTCCTACGAGCAGTACTTC. Translation: CSATGGSYEQYF. The chain has TRBV20-1 and TRBJ2-7; TRBD1 agrees at 8 bases. The CDR3 consists of 12 residues. Germline V lookup: CDR1 DFQATT, CDR2 SNEGSKA (reference sequence). The ends lost 6 bases at V and 0 bases at J; junction bases unmatched: 1.

The chain couples TRBV29-1 to TRBJ1-2, with a possible D match to TRBD1 (5 bases). The CDR3 is 13 amino acids. CDR1 and CDR2 (germline): SQVTM, ANQGSEA. Trimming took off 4 bases at V and 7 bases at J, with 16 bases between the two ends. CDR3 protein: CSVARDGAIGYTF. CDR3 bases: TGCAGCGTTGCCCGGGACGGGGCAATTGGCTACACCTTC.

V and J are TRBV20-1 and TRBJ2-7, with a possible D match to TRBD2 (5 bases). CDR3 length: 16 amino acids. V lost 3 bases to trimming and J lost 5 bases, with 23 bases between them. The germline gives CDR1 DFQATT, CDR2 SNEGSKA (reference sequence). This CDR3 is CSASPFSGEYRNEQYF. CDR3 sequence (DNA): TGCAGTGCTAGCCCGTTCAGCGGTGAGTACCGCAACGAGCAGTACTTC.

The genes are TRBV12-3 or TRBV12-4 and TRBJ2-5, with D unclear. The CDR3 is 12 amino acids. V shed 7 bases and J shed 4 bases, with 10 bases lying between them. CDR3 loop: CASTLAVETQYF. The CDR3 nucleotides read TGTGCCAGCACTTTGGCGGTAGAGACCCAGTACTTC.

The CDR3 DNA reads TGTGCCAGCAGTCCCGCGGGCCTATACAATGAGCAGTTCTTC. This sequence encodes CASSPAGLYNEQFF. The J gene is TRBJ2-1, the V gene TRBV28; D is perhaps TRBD2 (5 bases). Trimming took off 5 bases at V and 4 bases at J, with 12 bases between the two ends. Germline V gene lookup returns CDR1 MDHEN and CDR2 SYDVKM. This CDR3 region has 14 residues.

This clonotype was counted once. At one of its ends the junction is not consistent with the germline gene, which may arise from a read error. The V gene is TRBV5-1, the J gene TRBJ2-3, with 8 bases identical to TRBD2. Germline CDR1 reads SGHRS; CDR2 reads YFSETQ. This CDR3 comprises 16 residues. The CDR3 nucleotides read TGCGCCAGCAGCTTGGGGACCGCGGGAGGCACGGATACGCAGTATTTT. Its protein is CASSLGTAGGTDTQYF. Combining the CDR3 with reference TRBV5-1 and TRBJ2-3 gives the whole variable domain KAGVTQTPRYLIKTRGQQVTLSCSPISGHRSVSWYQQTPGQGLQFLFEYFSETQRNKGNFPGRFSGRQFSNSRSEMNVSTLELGDSALYLCASSLGTAGGTDTQYFGPGTRLTVL.

The CDR3 reads CASSIAGGPIEQYF. In DNA, the CDR3 is TGCGCCAGCAGTATAGCGGGAGGGCCCATCGAGCAGTACTTC. The chain recombines TRBV5-1 with TRBJ2-7, with 11 bases matching TRBD2. The CDR3 contains 14 residues. Germline trimming cut 5 bases from V and 6 bases from J; bases unmatched to any gene: 7. CDR1 is SGHRS, CDR2 YFSETQ, per germline.

This clonotype appeared once. The chain links TRBV7-9 to TRBJ1-6; 7 bases fit TRBD1. The V gene's germline CDR1 is SEHNR and CDR2 FQNEAQ (reference sequence). The junction had 9 bases not matched to a gene; V was cut back by 8 bases and J by 5 bases. The length of the CDR3 is 15 residues. The CDR3 region is CASRTTGEHNSPLHF. CDR3 bases: TGTGCCAGCCGGACCACAGGGGAGCATAATTCACCCCTCCACTTT.

V usage is TRBV6-6 and J usage is TRBJ2-3; 9 bases align to TRBD2. The CDR3 contains 13 residues. With 7 bases clipped from V and 6 bases from J, the junction kept 5 bases outside the gene matches. The germline CDR1 and CDR2 sequences are MNHNY and SVGAGI (reference sequence). This chain's CDR3 is CASNWAGGDTQYF. CDR3 sequence (DNA): TGTGCCAGCAACTGGGCGGGAGGGGATACGCAGTATTTT.

This clonotype turned up a few times. J is TRBJ2-5 and V is TRBV28; D is unresolved. This CDR3 is built from 16 residues. V lost 5 bases and J lost 2, with 18 bases in between. Germline values: CDR1 MDHEN, CDR2 SYDVKM. The CDR3 reads CASSPANLGNQETQYF. CDR3 nucleotides: TGTGCCAGCAGTCCAGCTAACCTAGGCAATCAAGAGACCCAGTACTTC.

This clonotype appeared a few times. The CDR3, as DNA: TGTGCCAGCAGAAATGGAGGACCCAGCTCCTACGAGCAGTACTTC. Translated: CASRNGGPSSYEQYF. The V and J genes are TRBV28 and TRBJ2-7; a possible D gene is TRBD2 (5 bases). This CDR3 is built from 15 residues. Trimming removed 6 bases from V and 0 bases from J, with 15 bases in between. In germline, CDR1 is MDHEN, CDR2 SYDVKM.

This clonotype occurred once. The chain employs TRBV7-3 and TRBJ1-2, with TRBD1 matching over 7 bases. Germline loops: CDR1 SGHTA, CDR2 FQGTGA. The V and J ends lost 5 bases and 7 bases, in that order; junction bases with no gene match: 7. The CDR3 sequence is 13 residues long. The chain's CDR3 is CASSLDRQGGYTF. The CDR3 DNA reads as TGTGCCAGCAGCCTAGATCGACAGGGTGGCTACACCTTC.

The genes are TRBV5-1 and TRBJ2-7; no clear D. This CDR3 has 13 residues. Germline V gene sequence: CDR1 SGHRS, CDR2 YFSETQ. V lost 2 bases to trimming and J lost 2 bases, with 8 bases between them. CDR3 DNA sequence: TGCGCCAGCAGCTTATCGGAGACCTACGAGCAGTACTTC. It specifies CASSLSETYEQYF.

Only a few counts were recorded for this clonotype. The V and J genes are TRBV9 and TRBJ2-7, with 8 bases aligning to TRBD1. Germline lookup yields CDR1 SGDLS and CDR2 YYNGEE. There are 19 residues in the CDR3. The V segment lost 2 bases and the J segment 4 bases; nucleotides outside the gene matches: 20. CDR3 nucleotides: TGTGCCAGCAGCGTTGGACCAGGGGGCGCCATGAGTAGGTCTTACGAGCAGTACTTC. It translates to CASSVGPGGAMSRSYEQYF.

V usage is TRBV27 and J usage is TRBJ2-3; D remains unclear. This CDR3 spans 12 amino acids. The germline CDR1 and CDR2 sequences are MNHEY and SMNVEV (reference sequence). V gave up 8 bases and J gave up 6 bases, with 12 bases separating them. CDR3 amino acids: CASFSTTDTQYF. The DNA of the CDR3 is TGTGCCAGCTTTTCAACGACGGATACGCAGTATTTT.

The chain combines TRBV28 with TRBJ2-3; the D is unclear. Germline loops: CDR1 MDHEN, CDR2 SYDVKM. Trimming pared 6 bases from V and 0 bases from J, leaving 4 bases between. CDR3 length: 12 amino acids. CDR3 nucleotide sequence: TGTGCCAGCAGGGGGAGCACAGATACGCAGTATTTT. This gives the protein CASRGSTDTQYF.

This clonotype came up a few times. The V call is TRBV28, the J call TRBJ2-1; D remains ambiguous. V was cut by 4 bases and J by 6 bases, with 4 bases left in between. The CDR3 loop spans 11 amino acids. CDR1 and CDR2 (germline): MDHEN, SYDVKM. For the CDR3, the DNA is TGTGCCAGCAGTTATCGCAATGAGCAGTTCTTC. It is translated as CASSYRNEQFF.

The genes are TRBV20-1 and TRBJ1-1, with D unresolved. Germline V gene lookup returns CDR1 DFQATT and CDR2 SNEGSKA (reference sequence). This CDR3 has 16 amino acids. V lost 6 bases and J lost 1, with 21 bases in between. In DNA, the CDR3 is TGCAGTGCCGACAATAACCCAGATGTGCCGAACACTGAAGCTTTCTTT. Translating it yields CSADNNPDVPNTEAFF.

The rearrangement links TRBV9 to TRBJ2-5; TRBD1 might be the D (6 bases). The CDR3 sequence is 14 residues long. The germline CDR1 and CDR2 sequences are SGDLS and YYNGEE. Trimming removed 4 bases at V and 5 bases at J, with 15 bases between. The CDR3 DNA is TGTGCCAGCAGCCTCACAGGGCGCAAGGAGACCCAGTACTTC. This sequence encodes CASSLTGRKETQYF.